This T cell receptor beta chain originates from a study of T cell responses to AZD1222 COVID-19 vaccine. Assay: immunoSEQ multiplex PCR; the TCRdb copy retains only in-frame clones and omits some. The data contain fewer than 200,000 clones, 85% to 95% of them seen just once; the ten biggest clones take up roughly 1.3%. Trimming removed 5 bases from V and 0 bases from J, with 14 bases in between. The germline V gene encodes CDR1 SNHLY and CDR2 FYNNEI. The CDR3 is 16 amino acids. The chain uses TRBV2 and TRBJ1-3; possibly TRBD1 for D (6 bases). This specimen consisted of peripheral blood, obtained on day 0 of AZD1222 vaccination. This receptor was identified in an adult in good health. Written as DNA, the CDR3 is TGTGCCAGCAGTCAAGGGGGGCTGCACTCTGGAAACACCATATATTTT. Protein: CASSQGGLHSGNTIYF.